These 20 T cell receptor beta chains came from one sample sequenced in a study of blood T cell repertoires in COVID-19. Generated by immunoSEQ multiplex PCR, the TCRdb table keeps only in-frame clones and is missing some. Among about 220,000 clones listed, 88% were seen once. Sequences were obtained from PBMCs or T cells enriched from blood (not recorded which). These receptors came from a woman in her thirties who had recovered from COVID-19.

This sequence joins TRBV9 and TRBJ2-5; TRBD2 matches 10 bases. The CDR3 spans 15 residues. V gave up 3 bases and J gave up 1 base; unmatched junction bases: 3. The V gene's germline CDR1 is SGDLS and CDR2 YYNGEE. CDR3 protein: CASSASGGAQETQYF. Here the CDR3 DNA reads TGTGCCAGCAGCGCTAGCGGGGGAGCCCAAGAGACCCAGTACTTC.

This clone was found a few times. The chain employs TRBV3-1 (or the pseudogene TRBV3-2) and TRBJ2-3; 7 bases agree with TRBD1. CDR1 is LGHDT and CDR2 is YNNKEL in the germline V gene (reference sequence). V shed 8 bases, J shed 2 bases, and the junction held 7 bases outside the gene matches. This CDR3 has 14 amino acids. The CDR3 sequence is CASGDRLDTDTQYF. The CDR3 bases are TGTGCCAGCGGGGACAGATTAGACACAGATACGCAGTATTTT.

With regard to this clone: Other DNA sequences from this sample encode an identical CDR3 as well. This chain links TRBV9 with TRBJ2-7; TRBD2 might be the D (5 bases). CDR3 length equals 14 residues. From germline, CDR1 is SGDLS and CDR2 YYNGEE. The V end was cut by 0 bases, the J end by 1 base, with 8 bases between. In DNA form, the CDR3 reads TGTGCCAGCAGCGTAGGCGGGCTTTCCTACGAGCAGTACTTC. Amino acids: CASSVGGLSYEQYF.

V gene TRBV4-3 combines with J gene TRBJ1-2; tentatively, D is TRBD1 (6 bases). Germline-derived CDR1 and CDR2 are LGHNA and YSLEER. The CDR3 runs 15 residues. Deletions cut 2 bases from V and 4 bases from J, with 14 bases between. This chain's CDR3 is CASSQQRQDLYGYTF. DNA for the CDR3: TGCGCCAGCAGCCAACAGAGACAGGACCTCTATGGCTACACCTTC.

This chain joins TRBV7-9 and TRBJ2-1, with TRBD2 identical over 9 bases. CDR3 length equals 16 residues. J lost 5 bases, V lost 5 bases, and 10 bases had no gene match. The germline CDR1 and CDR2 sequences are SEHNR and FQNEAQ (reference sequence). In nucleotides, the CDR3 is TGTGCCAGCAGCCCTCCTTCCGCGGGGGGGAACAATGAGCAGTTCTTC. Translated, it gives CASSPPSAGGNNEQFF.

The rearrangement uses TRBV18 and TRBJ2-1; 9 bases are shared with TRBD2. CDR1 is KGHSH, CDR2 LQKENI, per germline. The CDR3 contains 16 residues. J was trimmed by 4 bases and V by 6 bases; bases with no gene match: 10. Here the CDR3 DNA reads TGTGCCAGCTCCCTTTTCTCTAGCGGGGATTACAATGAGCAGTTCTTC. Its translation is CASSLFSSGDYNEQFF.

This chain links TRBV5-1 with TRBJ2-1, with 9 nucleotides matching TRBD2. Germline CDR1 reads SGHRS; CDR2 reads YFSETQ. The V segment lost 0 bases and the J segment 5 bases; nucleotides outside the gene matches: 3. There are 15 residues in the CDR3. The CDR3 bases are TGCGCCAGCAGCTTGGGACTAGCGGTGAACAATGAGCAGTTCTTC. Its protein is CASSLGLAVNNEQFF.

This chain joins TRBV6-5 and TRBJ1-4; D not resolved. Per germline, CDR1 MNHEY and CDR2 SVGAGI. V lost 10 bases and J 3 bases, leaving 18 bases between the germline ends. The CDR3 contains 15 residues. The CDR3 here is CATHHVGGPNEKLFF. DNA of the CDR3: TGTGCCACCCATCATGTTGGAGGACCTAATGAAAAACTGTTTTTT.

The V call is TRBV9, the J call TRBJ1-2, with 7 bases fitting TRBD1. Germline V lookup: CDR1 SGDLS, CDR2 YYNGEE. V was clipped by 4 bases and J by 1 base; unmatched bases: 10. The CDR3 has 16 residues. The CDR3 sequence: CASSPRDRTFNYGYTF. The CDR3 bases are TGTGCCAGCAGCCCCCGGGACAGAACTTTTAACTATGGCTACACCTTC.

The chain couples TRBV27 to TRBJ1-6, with TRBD1 matching over 8 bases. The CDR3 is made up of 14 amino acids. In germline, CDR1 is MNHEY, CDR2 SMNVEV (reference sequence). J gave up 11 bases and V 5 bases, and 8 bases lay outside the gene matches. This CDR3 is CASSIDRGWAPLHF. The CDR3 DNA follows: TGTGCCAGCAGTATCGACAGGGGATGGGCACCCCTCCACTTT.

V usage is TRBV7-6 and J usage is TRBJ2-3, with TRBD2 matching 11 bases. This CDR3 has 16 residues. Germline CDR1 reads SGHVS; CDR2 reads FNYEAQ. J gave up 2 bases and V 6 bases, and 7 bases lay outside the gene matches. The CDR3 DNA is TGTGCCAGCAGTCACACTAGCGGGGGATACACAGATACGCAGTATTTT. It is translated as CASSHTSGGYTDTQYF.

The chain couples TRBV11-3 to TRBJ2-3; the D gene is possibly TRBD2 (5 bases). Trimming removed 1 base at V and 2 bases at J, with 10 bases between. Per germline, CDR1 SGHNT and CDR2 YENEEA. The CDR3 contains 15 residues. For the CDR3, the DNA is TGTGCCAGCAGCTTAGGGGGAGATTTCACAGATACGCAGTATTTT. Amino acid sequence: CASSLGGDFTDTQYF. Combining the CDR3 with reference TRBV11-3 and TRBJ2-3 gives the whole variable domain EAGVVQSPRYKIIEKKQPVAFWCNPISGHNTLYWYLQNLGQGPELLIRYENEEAVDDSQLPKDRFSAERLKGVDSTLKIQPAELGDSAVYLCASSLGGDFTDTQYFGPGTRLTVL.

V and J are TRBV5-5 and TRBJ2-7; 7 bases align to TRBD1. From germline, CDR1 is SGHKS and CDR2 YYEKEE (reference sequence). V dropped 4 bases and J dropped 0; count of bases not matched to a gene: 7. This CDR3 is built from 15 residues. The CDR3 spells CASSPQDRSSYEQYF. CDR3 nucleotide sequence: TGTGCCAGCAGCCCACAGGACAGGAGCTCCTACGAGCAGTACTTC.

The chain is built from TRBV7-2 and TRBJ1-3; weak D call: TRBD1 (6 bases). The CDR3 runs to 16 residues. The V gene's germline CDR1 is SGHTA and CDR2 FQGNSA. The V end lost 4 bases, the J end lost 0 bases, and 13 bases lay between the germline ends. CDR3 loop: CASSSGQFSSGNTIYF. In DNA form, the CDR3 reads TGTGCCAGCAGCTCAGGACAGTTCTCCTCTGGAAACACCATATATTTT.

This clone showed up just a few times. The rearrangement joins TRBV27 to TRBJ1-1; D unclear. The V end lost 3 bases, the J end lost 1 base, and 12 bases lay between the germline ends. There are 15 residues in the CDR3. Germline CDR1 reads MNHEY; CDR2 reads SMNVEV (reference sequence). The CDR3 is CASSFIGSGNTEAFF. The CDR3 DNA sequence: TGTGCCAGCAGTTTCATAGGAAGCGGGAACACTGAAGCTTTCTTT.

This clone was found once. CDR3 coding DNA: TGTGCCAGCAGCTTAGCGGGAGGGGGAAGCACAGATACGCAGTATTTT. It translates to CASSLAGGGSTDTQYF. The chain combines TRBV11-2 with TRBJ2-3, with 8 bases matching TRBD2. The V gene end was trimmed by 1 base and the J gene end by 0 bases; junction bases not matched to a gene: 3. Germline CDR1 reads SGHAT; CDR2 reads FQNNGV. The CDR3 runs 16 residues.

The chain joins TRBV7-2 to TRBJ2-7; 8 bases fit TRBD1. The CDR3 extends over 15 amino acids. Per germline, CDR1 SGHTA and CDR2 FQGNSA. Losses at the gene ends were 2 bases for V and 3 bases for J; bases not matched to a gene: 6. The CDR3 reads CASSLSLGQGYEQYF. The CDR3 nucleotides are TGTGCCAGCAGCTTAAGTCTCGGACAGGGCTACGAGCAGTACTTC.

The chain recombines TRBV2 with TRBJ2-7; 9 bases are shared with TRBD1. This CDR3 region has 14 residues. Germline trimming cut 5 bases from V and 7 bases from J; bases unmatched to any gene: 9. CDR1 and CDR2 (germline): SNHLY, FYNNEI. The CDR3 loop reads CASSTGTGLREQYF. DNA of the CDR3: TGTGCCAGCAGTACCGGGACAGGGCTCCGGGAGCAGTACTTC. Full variable domain (missing parts from reference TRBV2 and TRBJ2-7): EPEVTQTPSHQVTQMGQEVILRCVPISNHLYFYWYRQILGQKVEFLVSFYNNEISEKSEIFDDQFSVERPDGSNFTLKIRSTKLEDSAMYFCASSTGTGLREQYFGPGTRLTVT.

The chain couples TRBV6-6 to TRBJ2-5, with unresolved D. In germline, CDR1 is MNHNY, CDR2 SVGAGI (reference sequence). The CDR3 has 13 amino acids. Trimming removed 4 bases at V and 0 bases at J, with 6 bases between. CDR3 coding DNA: TGTGCCAGCAGTTCTGCAGACCAAGAGACCCAGTACTTC. Protein product: CASSSADQETQYF.

The chain has TRBV6-5 and TRBJ2-5, with D possibly matching TRBD1 (6 bases). The CDR3 consists of 12 residues. The germline gives CDR1 MNHEY, CDR2 SVGAGI. Trimming took 7 bases from V and 8 from J, leaving 14 bases between them. CDR3 loop: CASITGSLTQYF. CDR3 DNA sequence: TGTGCCAGCATAACAGGGAGCCTAACCCAGTACTTC.